This TCR beta chain was captured in a study of T cells in Graves' hyperthyroidism and ophthalmopathy. This clonotype showed up just a few times. Being one base from a much bigger clone, this may be a read error. The CDR3 regions of TCR beta were amplified from RNA transcripts. TCR CDR3 underwent first-round RT-PCR with the HTBI primer set. TCRdb analysed the multiplex PCR reads with MiXCR anew, one entry per CDR3 protein. The profile shows approximately 430,000 distinct CDR3 sequences, around 16% of them singletons. Trimming took 4 bases from V and 3 from J, leaving 20 bases between them. CDR3 length: 16 amino acids. CDR1 SGHDT and CDR2 YYEEEE come from the germline V gene.

The J gene is TRBJ2-7, the V gene TRBV5-6; tentative D call: TRBD2 (5 bases). This TCR came from a woman in her late teens or twenties with Graves' hyperthyroidism. What was sequenced was blood. CDR3 residues: CASSVMGVASNYEQYF. CDR3 sequence (DNA): TGTGCCAGCAGCGTTATGGGAGTAGCAAGCAACTACGAGCAGTACTTC.